Listed below are T cell receptor beta chains from one sample, sequenced in a study of shared clonotypes between healthy human individuals. Measured with immunoSEQ multiplex PCR; TCRdb has only the in-frame clones, and not every one. Of approximately 180,000 clones listed, just under 95% are singletons. Material for sequencing was naive CD4+ T cells sorted from blood. These receptors all come from a woman aged 25 to 39 in good health. Both conserved end residues are part of each CDR3. D genes are given only for firm matches. For some rows the clone size is stated as once, few or many, or as a class when expanded; others skip it.

CDR3 DNA: TGTGCCAGCAGCTTAACAGTCCTCTCTGGGGCCAACGTCCTGACTTTC; CDR3 protein: CASSLTVLSGANVLTF; J gene: TRBJ2-6; D gene: NA; V gene: TRBV7-9; clone size: NA
CDR3 DNA: TGCAGCGTGGGGGGACTAGCGGGAGTCGTCAATGAGCAGTTCTTC; CDR3 protein: CSVGGLAGVVNEQFF; J gene: TRBJ2-1; D gene: TRBD2; V gene: TRBV29-1; clone size: NA
CDR3 DNA: TGTGCCAGCAGCGAAGTCTCTCCTACAGAGACCCAGTACTTC; CDR3 protein: CASSEVSPTETQYF; J gene: TRBJ2-5; D gene: NA; V gene: TRBV11-2; clone size: NA
CDR3 DNA: TGTGCCAGCAGTTTAGGCACAGGGGTCGCTGAAGCTTTCTTT; CDR3 protein: CASSLGTGVAEAFF; J gene: TRBJ1-1; D gene: TRBD1; V gene: TRBV28; clone size: NA
CDR3 DNA: TGTGCCAGCAGTAAGGTACAGGGGTTTGACGAGCAGTACTTC; CDR3 protein: CASSKVQGFDEQYF; J gene: TRBJ2-7; D gene: TRBD1; V gene: TRBV6-1; clone size: NA
CDR3 DNA: TGTGCCAGCTCACAAACCCCACAGGGACTAGCGGGAAGTACCGGGGAGCTGTTTTTT; CDR3 protein: CASSQTPQGLAGSTGELFF; J gene: TRBJ2-2; D gene: TRBD2; V gene: TRBV18; clone size: NA
CDR3 DNA: TGTGCCAGCAAGGCTCGATTGGGCGGGGAGCTGTTTTTT; CDR3 protein: CASKARLGGELFF; J gene: TRBJ2-2; D gene: NA; V gene: TRBV28; clone size: once
CDR3 DNA: TGTGCCAGCAGCTTAGTGCGGCGCAGGGTGAACACTGAAGCTTTCTTT; CDR3 protein: CASSLVRRRVNTEAFF; J gene: TRBJ1-1; D gene: NA; V gene: TRBV11-2; clone size: NA
CDR3 DNA: TGTGCCAGCAGCTTCACTAGCCATCAAGAGACCCAGTACTTC; CDR3 protein: CASSFTSHQETQYF; J gene: TRBJ2-5; D gene: NA; V gene: TRBV7-8; clone size: NA
CDR3 DNA: TGCGCCAGCAGCCAACTTTCGACAGTATACGAGCAGTACTTC; CDR3 protein: CASSQLSTVYEQYF; J gene: TRBJ2-7; D gene: NA; V gene: TRBV4-1; clone size: NA
CDR3 DNA: TGTGCCACCAGCAGAGACCAGGACACCTCGTACAATGAGCAGTTCTTC; CDR3 protein: CATSRDQDTSYNEQFF; J gene: TRBJ2-1; D gene: NA; V gene: TRBV15; clone size: NA
CDR3 DNA: TGTGCCAGCAGCCGGGACTGGGGGATTTATGGCTACACCTTC; CDR3 protein: CASSRDWGIYGYTF; J gene: TRBJ1-2; D gene: NA; V gene: TRBV5-5; clone size: NA
CDR3 DNA: TGTGCCAGCAGCCAATGGCTGTCTCTTAACACTGAAGCTTTCTTT; CDR3 protein: CASSQWLSLNTEAFF; J gene: TRBJ1-1; D gene: NA; V gene: TRBV14; clone size: few
CDR3 DNA: TGCGCCAGCAGCTTTGAAGGAGAGACTAATGAAAAACTGTTTTTT; CDR3 protein: CASSFEGETNEKLFF; J gene: TRBJ1-4; D gene: NA; V gene: TRBV5-1; clone size: NA
CDR3 DNA: TGTGCCAGCAGTTTCCCCCTTGGCCAAGAGACCCAGTACTTC; CDR3 protein: CASSFPLGQETQYF; J gene: TRBJ2-5; D gene: NA; V gene: TRBV28; clone size: NA
CDR3 DNA: TGCAGCGTTAGCGGGAGCTCCTACAATGAGCAGTTCTTC; CDR3 protein: CSVSGSSYNEQFF; J gene: TRBJ2-1; D gene: TRBD2; V gene: TRBV29-1; clone size: NA
CDR3 DNA: TGCGCCAGCAGTCAGGGGGGACAGCAGCGCTACACCTACGAGCAGTACTTC; CDR3 protein: CASSQGGQQRYTYEQYF; J gene: TRBJ2-7; D gene: NA; V gene: TRBV23-1; clone size: NA
CDR3 DNA: TGTGCCAGCAGTTATAGCGGGAGGGCGGATGAGCAGTTCTTC; CDR3 protein: CASSYSGRADEQFF; J gene: TRBJ2-1; D gene: TRBD2; V gene: TRBV6-5; clone size: NA
CDR3 DNA: TGTGCCATCAGTGACCCTTCGGCCGGGACACCTTCCTACGAGCAGTACTTC; CDR3 protein: CAISDPSAGTPSYEQYF; J gene: TRBJ2-7; D gene: NA; V gene: TRBV10-3; clone size: NA
CDR3 DNA: TGTGCCAGCAGTCTTGCAGGGTTTAAGGGCACTGAAGCTTTCTTT; CDR3 protein: CASSLAGFKGTEAFF; J gene: TRBJ1-1; D gene: NA; V gene: TRBV27; clone size: NA
CDR3 DNA: TGTGCCAGCAGGGAGACAGGGAGGGCGGCCAAAAACATTCAGTACTTC; CDR3 protein: CASRETGRAAKNIQYF; J gene: TRBJ2-4; D gene: NA; V gene: TRBV5-8; clone size: NA
CDR3 DNA: TGTGCCAGCAGCATTCACAGGAGTACCGATCAGTACTTC; CDR3 protein: CASSIHRSTDQYF; J gene: TRBJ2-7; D gene: NA; V gene: TRBV7-3; clone size: NA
CDR3 DNA: TGTGCCAGCAGCTTAGCGCAGGGAGATACGCAGTATTTT; CDR3 protein: CASSLAQGDTQYF; J gene: TRBJ2-3; D gene: NA; V gene: TRBV7-2; clone size: NA
CDR3 DNA: TGTGCCAGCAGCCGGACGGCCTCCTTGAACGAGCAGTACTTC; CDR3 protein: CASSRTASLNEQYF; J gene: TRBJ2-7; D gene: NA; V gene: TRBV6-5; clone size: NA
CDR3 DNA: TGTGCCAGCACCTCGGGGCAGGGGAACTCCTACGAGCAGTACTTC; CDR3 protein: CASTSGQGNSYEQYF; J gene: TRBJ2-7; D gene: NA; V gene: TRBV6-6; clone size: NA
CDR3 DNA: TGTGCCAGCAGTGTCCTACAGGGAACAACAAGCGAGCAGTACTTC; CDR3 protein: CASSVLQGTTSEQYF; J gene: TRBJ2-7; D gene: NA; V gene: TRBV6-1; clone size: NA
CDR3 DNA: TGCGCCAGCAGCCCGGGACACCAAGAGACCCAGTACTTC; CDR3 protein: CASSPGHQETQYF; J gene: TRBJ2-5; D gene: NA; V gene: TRBV5-1; clone size: NA
CDR3 DNA: TGCGCCAGCAGCTTGGGACTAACTTCGGACGAGCAGTACTTC; CDR3 protein: CASSLGLTSDEQYF; J gene: TRBJ2-7; D gene: NA; V gene: TRBV5-1; clone size: once
CDR3 DNA: TGTGCCAGCAGCTTGAGGGCCCGCCCCACCGAGCAGTACTTC; CDR3 protein: CASSLRARPTEQYF; J gene: TRBJ2-7; D gene: NA; V gene: TRBV7-9; clone size: NA
CDR3 DNA: TGTGCCAGTAGTAGCCTCCTCCGGGACAGGGACGAGGATACGCAGTATTTT; CDR3 protein: CASSSLLRDRDEDTQYF; J gene: TRBJ2-3; D gene: TRBD1; V gene: TRBV19; clone size: NA
CDR3 DNA: TGCGCCAGCAGCCAAGTCGGCGGGAGCTCCTATAATTCACCCCTCCACTTT; CDR3 protein: CASSQVGGSSYNSPLHF; J gene: TRBJ1-6; D gene: NA; V gene: TRBV4-1; clone size: NA
CDR3 DNA: TGTGCCAGCACCCAAGGAGGGGGTAGCGCTGAAGCTTTCTTT; CDR3 protein: CASTQGGGSAEAFF; J gene: TRBJ1-1; D gene: NA; V gene: TRBV28; clone size: NA
CDR3 DNA: TGTGCCAGCAGCTTTTTTCCTCAGGGCTACACCTTC; CDR3 protein: CASSFFPQGYTF; J gene: TRBJ1-2; D gene: NA; V gene: TRBV7-8; clone size: NA
CDR3 DNA: TGCAGCGTTGATACTAGCGGGAGCGGCCAAGAGACCCAGTACTTC; CDR3 protein: CSVDTSGSGQETQYF; J gene: TRBJ2-5; D gene: TRBD2; V gene: TRBV29-1; clone size: NA
CDR3 DNA: TGTGCCAGTAGTATAGATCGTGGGTCGGGATACGAGCAGTACTTC; CDR3 protein: CASSIDRGSGYEQYF; J gene: TRBJ2-7; D gene: NA; V gene: TRBV19; clone size: NA
CDR3 DNA: TGTGCCAGCAGTTTGCAAGCAGGGGATCATAGCAATCAGCCCCAGCATTTT; CDR3 protein: CASSLQAGDHSNQPQHF; J gene: TRBJ1-5; D gene: NA; V gene: TRBV28; clone size: once
CDR3 DNA: TGCGCCAGCAATGAGGGATCGGCAGCTGATGAAAAACTGTTTTTT; CDR3 protein: CASNEGSAADEKLFF; J gene: TRBJ1-4; D gene: NA; V gene: TRBV5-1; clone size: NA
CDR3 DNA: TGTGCCAGCCTCCGGACAGTCAATAGCAATCAGCCCCAGCATTTT; CDR3 protein: CASLRTVNSNQPQHF; J gene: TRBJ1-5; D gene: NA; V gene: TRBV6-5; clone size: NA
CDR3 DNA: TGTGCCAGCAGCCAAGTAACAGGGGTTACAGATACGCAGTATTTT; CDR3 protein: CASSQVTGVTDTQYF; J gene: TRBJ2-3; D gene: TRBD1; V gene: TRBV4-2; clone size: NA
CDR3 DNA: TGTGCCAGCAACAACTACAGGGCCTCTCCCTACGAGCAGTACTTC; CDR3 protein: CASNNYRASPYEQYF; J gene: TRBJ2-7; D gene: NA; V gene: TRBV7-8; clone size: NA
CDR3 DNA: TGTGCCAGCAGCTTAGGGAAGCAAGAGACCCAGTACTTC; CDR3 protein: CASSLGKQETQYF; J gene: TRBJ2-5; D gene: NA; V gene: TRBV11-2; clone size: NA
CDR3 DNA: TGTGCCAGCAGCGCCCGGGACAGGGGTTCAGATACGCAGTATTTT; CDR3 protein: CASSARDRGSDTQYF; J gene: TRBJ2-3; D gene: TRBD1; V gene: TRBV4-2; clone size: NA
CDR3 DNA: TGTGCCTGGGGCGGGGCAGGGCGCTCCTACGAGCAGTACTTC; CDR3 protein: CAWGGAGRSYEQYF; J gene: TRBJ2-7; D gene: NA; V gene: TRBV30; clone size: NA
CDR3 DNA: TGTGCCAGTAGTAGGGACAGGGGTTACGAGCAGTACTTC; CDR3 protein: CASSRDRGYEQYF; J gene: TRBJ2-7; D gene: TRBD1; V gene: TRBV19; clone size: NA
CDR3 DNA: TGTGCCAGCAGCCCTGGGACAGAAAGCTACGAGCAGTACTTC; CDR3 protein: CASSPGTESYEQYF; J gene: TRBJ2-7; D gene: TRBD1; V gene: TRBV7-9; clone size: few
CDR3 DNA: TGTGCCAGTAGGAAATACGGACAGTATAATGAAAAACTGTTTTTT; CDR3 protein: CASRKYGQYNEKLFF; J gene: TRBJ1-4; D gene: NA; V gene: TRBV19; clone size: once
CDR3 DNA: TGTGCCAGCAGTGAATGGTCGGGGACAGTGACCTACGAGCAGTACTTC; CDR3 protein: CASSEWSGTVTYEQYF; J gene: TRBJ2-7; D gene: TRBD1; V gene: TRBV6-1; clone size: NA
CDR3 DNA: TGTGCCAGCTCACCATCAGGTCGGGCAGCCTCTGGAAACACCATATATTTT; CDR3 protein: CASSPSGRAASGNTIYF; J gene: TRBJ1-3; D gene: NA; V gene: TRBV18; clone size: once
CDR3 DNA: TGTGCCAGCAGCCGAGAACAGGACATTCAGTACTTC; CDR3 protein: CASSREQDIQYF; J gene: TRBJ2-4; D gene: NA; V gene: TRBV4-2; clone size: once
CDR3 DNA: TGTGCCAGCAGTATGCGACTAGCGGGAGTTCGTGAGCAGTACTTC; CDR3 protein: CASSMRLAGVREQYF; J gene: TRBJ2-5; D gene: TRBD2; V gene: TRBV28; clone size: once
CDR3 DNA: TGCGCCAGCAGCTTGGGTCAGTTCTACGAGCAGTACTTC; CDR3 protein: CASSLGQFYEQYF; J gene: TRBJ2-7; D gene: NA; V gene: TRBV5-1; clone size: NA
CDR3 DNA: TGCGCCAGCAGTGAAAAGGGATCCTACAATGAGCAGTTCTTC; CDR3 protein: CASSEKGSYNEQFF; J gene: TRBJ2-1; D gene: NA; V gene: TRBV10-1; clone size: NA
CDR3 DNA: TGCGCCAGCAGCCCGGGACAGGGTGAAGCTTTCTTT; CDR3 protein: CASSPGQGEAFF; J gene: TRBJ1-1; D gene: TRBD1; V gene: TRBV5-1; clone size: NA
CDR3 DNA: TGTGCCAGCAGCTTGAAGACTAGCAATATCCACGAGCAGTACTTC; CDR3 protein: CASSLKTSNIHEQYF; J gene: TRBJ2-7; D gene: TRBD2; V gene: TRBV11-3; clone size: NA
CDR3 DNA: TGTGCCAGCAGGCCCTCGGCCCAAGAGACCCAGTACTTC; CDR3 protein: CASRPSAQETQYF; J gene: TRBJ2-5; D gene: NA; V gene: TRBV2; clone size: NA